Shown below are 30 T cell receptor beta chains from a single sample sequenced in a study of T cells expressing NK-cell markers. TCRdb re-called the 5' RACE reads; one entry per CDR3 protein, DNA not given. Recorded for this sample: 300,000 or so distinct CDR3 sequences. The source material was blood T cells: a sorted CD56 or NKG2C T cell subset, CD4+ or CD8+ T cells, or bulk PBMC T cells (not recorded which). The receptor set was obtained from a woman aged 18 to 69 in good health.

The chain couples TRBV12-3 or TRBV12-4 to TRBJ1-1. The CDR3 totals 14 residues. CDR3 loop: CASRSSVGYTEAFF.

The CDR3 sequence: CSALIAGGLEYF. This chain uses TRBV20-1 with TRBJ2-4; TCRdb selects TRBD2, and the lack of DNA leaves this call unchecked. Germline CDR1 is DFQATT and CDR2 is SNEGSKA (reference sequence). The CDR3 is 12 amino acids.

The chain joins TRBV19 to TRBJ2-3; no DNA is available, so the TRBD1 call from TCRdb remains unchecked. The germline gives CDR1 LNHDA, CDR2 SQIVND (reference sequence). The CDR3 is 13 amino acids. The CDR3 reads CASSMGESDTQYF.

This sequence joins TRBV20-1 and TRBJ1-2; no DNA is available, so the TRBD1 call from TCRdb remains unchecked. The CDR3 runs 11 residues. The V gene's germline CDR1 is DFQATT and CDR2 SNEGSKA (reference sequence). The CDR3 sequence is CSATRQSGYTF.

This chain connects TRBV7-9 to TRBJ2-3; TCRdb calls TRBD2, which cannot be checked without DNA. The CDR3 consists of 14 residues. Germline V lookup: CDR1 SEHNR, CDR2 FQNEAQ (reference sequence). This chain's CDR3 is CASSRDSGGDTQYF.

This chain connects TRBV11-2 to TRBJ2-3; TCRdb gives TRBD2 as the D gene, but with no DNA this cannot be confirmed. The CDR3 contains 18 residues. Germline V gene lookup returns CDR1 SGHAT and CDR2 FQNNGV. CDR3 protein: CASSPNLGLAGGTDTQYF.

The CDR3: CSGRVVAGEETQYF. The chain is built from TRBV20-1 and TRBJ2-5; TCRdb lists TRBD2, though no DNA is available to test this call. Germline V gene lookup returns CDR1 DFQATT and CDR2 SNEGSKA (reference sequence). This CDR3 is 14 amino acids long.

The genes are TRBV3-1 and TRBJ2-3; TCRdb proposes TRBD1, but this gene call is untestable without DNA. Germline V gene data show CDR1 as LGHDT and CDR2 as YNNKEL (reference sequence). The CDR3 totals 18 residues. The CDR3 region is CASSQPHSGLRGADTQYF.

This sequence joins TRBV12-3 or TRBV12-4 and TRBJ1-1; lacking DNA, the TRBD1 call made by TCRdb goes unchecked. This CDR3 has 14 amino acids. This CDR3 is CASSQLQGWGEAFF.

This chain connects TRBV12-3 or TRBV12-4 to TRBJ1-4; TCRdb calls TRBD1, which cannot be checked without DNA. This CDR3 has 13 amino acids. CDR3: CASTPLRDAKLFF.

The chain employs TRBV20-1 and TRBJ2-5; TCRdb selects TRBD2, and the lack of DNA leaves this call unchecked. Germline values: CDR1 DFQATT, CDR2 SNEGSKA (reference sequence). The length of the CDR3 is 18 residues. The CDR3 here is CSAPRLVLAGGPGETQYF.

The genes are TRBV11-3 and TRBJ2-2; without DNA, the TCRdb call of TRBD1 cannot be checked. The CDR3 runs to 15 residues. Germline-derived CDR1 and CDR2 are SGHNT and YENEEA. Here the CDR3 reads CASSLEAGETGELFF.

V is TRBV11-2 and J is TRBJ2-1; TCRdb picks TRBD2, but there is no DNA to check that call. The CDR3 contains 11 residues. Germline CDR1 and CDR2: SGHAT and FQNNGV. CDR3 sequence reads: CASSPGLFSAF.

The rearrangement links TRBV7-8 to TRBJ2-1; without DNA, the TCRdb call of TRBD1 cannot be checked. CDR3 size: 13 residues. Germline CDR1 reads SGHVS; CDR2 reads FQNEAQ. CDR3 protein: CASSSSTGNEQFF.

The chain's CDR3 is CASCQGMYTEAFF. The chain employs TRBV12-3 or TRBV12-4 and TRBJ1-1; TCRdb picks TRBD1, but there is no DNA to check that call. CDR3 size: 13 residues.

This chain links TRBV14 with TRBJ2-5; TCRdb gives TRBD1 as the D gene, but with no DNA this cannot be confirmed. The CDR3 runs 15 residues. The germline V gene encodes CDR1 SGHDN and CDR2 FVKESK. This CDR3 reads CASSQGTGHWETQYF.

The chain combines TRBV27 with TRBJ2-6; TCRdb's D call of TRBD1 is untestable without DNA. CDR3 length: 17 amino acids. CDR1 and CDR2 from the germline V gene are MNHEY and SMNVEV (reference sequence). CDR3 in amino acids: CASATGQYFSGANVLTF. The full variable domain, its missing parts supplied by reference TRBV27 and TRBJ2-6, is EAQVTQNPRYLITVTGKKLTVTCSQNMNHEYMSWYRQDPGLGLRQIYYSMNVEVTDKGDVPEGYKVSRKEKRNFPLILESPSPNQTSLYFCASATGQYFSGANVLTFGAGSRLTVL.

The rearrangement uses TRBV20-1 and TRBJ1-6; the TRBD1 assignment by TCRdb is unverifiable without DNA. This CDR3 is 15 amino acids long. Germline V gene data show CDR1 as DFQATT and CDR2 as SNEGSKA (reference sequence). The CDR3 protein is CSARITGTEISPLHF.

This sequence joins TRBV7-9 and TRBJ1-1. Germline V gene lookup returns CDR1 SEHNR and CDR2 FQNEAQ (reference sequence). CDR3 size: 17 residues. The CDR3 loop is CASSLGWPGTWGTEAFF.

V and J are TRBV18 and TRBJ2-1. CDR3 length equals 14 residues. In germline, CDR1 is KGHSH, CDR2 LQKENI. The CDR3 here is CASSPAPTRSEQFF.

This rearrangement joins TRBV20-1 to TRBJ2-3; as DNA is missing, the TRBD2 call by TCRdb cannot be tested. The CDR3 totals 17 residues. Per the germline V gene, CDR1 is DFQATT and CDR2 is SNEGSKA (reference sequence). CDR3: CSARGTSGGANVDTQYF.

The chain uses TRBV24-1 and TRBJ2-5; TCRdb's D call, TRBD1, is unchecked because there is no DNA. The CDR3 extends over 16 amino acids. Germline CDR1 is KGHDR and CDR2 is SFDVKD. The chain's CDR3 is CATSDAREGERETQYF.

The chain links TRBV29-1 to TRBJ2-1; TCRdb proposes TRBD2, but this gene call is untestable without DNA. The CDR3 contains 12 residues. Germline V gene sequence: CDR1 SQVTM, CDR2 ANQGSEA. The CDR3 loop reads CSVGLAGNEQFF.

The chain carries TRBV9 and TRBJ2-1. CDR1 and CDR2 (germline): SGDLS, YYNGEE. The CDR3 spans 15 residues. CDR3 amino acids: CASSVTDSSYNEQFF.

The gene calls are TRBV5-1 and TRBJ2-3. The CDR3 length is 12 residues. CDR1 is SGHRS, CDR2 YFSETQ, per germline. The CDR3 spells CASSLLTDTQYF.

The CDR3 loop is CSARHSNQPQHF. The chain links TRBV20-1 to TRBJ1-5. CDR1 is DFQATT and CDR2 is SNEGSKA in the germline V gene (reference sequence). The CDR3 sequence is 12 residues long.

The chain is built from TRBV14 and TRBJ2-7. This CDR3 contains 14 residues. The germline gives CDR1 SGHDN, CDR2 FVKESK. The CDR3 spells CASSNFQSSYEQYF.

V usage is TRBV28 and J usage is TRBJ2-7; TCRdb's D call, TRBD2, is unchecked because there is no DNA. Germline lookup yields CDR1 MDHEN and CDR2 SYDVKM. The CDR3 is made up of 12 amino acids. CDR3 in amino acids: CASSQGLGEQYF.

The rearrangement links TRBV7-9 to TRBJ1-1; the TRBD1 assignment by TCRdb is unverifiable without DNA. Germline CDR1 and CDR2: SEHNR and FQNEAQ (reference sequence). The CDR3 runs 16 residues. CDR3 loop: CASSRLRDRVGTEAFF.

The chain employs TRBV7-2 and TRBJ1-5; TCRdb's D call of TRBD1 is untestable without DNA. This CDR3 has 14 residues. Germline V gene lookup returns CDR1 SGHTA and CDR2 FQGNSA. The CDR3 loop is CASSLEGTNQPQHF.